Listed below are T cell receptor beta chains from one sample, sequenced in a study of shared clonotypes between healthy human individuals. The data were produced by immunoSEQ multiplex PCR, yet TCRdb's version contains in-frame clones alone and is incomplete. Of approximately 640,000 clones listed, approximately 75% are singletons. The source material was memory CD4+ T cells sorted from blood. These TCRs come from a woman under 40 in good health. Each CDR3 is given without its conserved first and last residue. Part of the rows lack a size; the others show once, few, many or a class for expanded clones.

V	size	J	CDR3
TRBV5-1	NA	TRBJ2-5	ASSLGTSGRASETQY
TRBV2	NA	TRBJ2-1	ATAIGAAIGNEQF
TRBV6-1	once	TRBJ1-2	ASIRTALAGYT
TRBV18	NA	TRBJ2-3	ASSPDSHRGDTQY
TRBV28	few	TRBJ1-2	ASTGQRYGYT
TRBV4-1	NA	TRBJ1-5	ASSPGAGGGHQPQH
TRBV6-6	once	TRBJ1-3	ASSYGDSGNTIY
TRBV7-8	few	TRBJ2-1	ASGTVGSNEQF
TRBV28	NA	TRBJ2-7	ASSSGSLEYEQY
TRBV21-1	many	TRBJ2-3	ASSNLSIDTQY
TRBV25-1	NA	TRBJ1-4	ASSEGAGTNEKLF
TRBV5-1	NA	TRBJ1-5	ASSLGATAGRNQPQH
TRBV7-9	NA	TRBJ2-5	ASNPTSGRARETQY
TRBV7-2	few	TRBJ2-1	ASSLGAAAYNEQF
TRBV4-1	NA	TRBJ2-1	ASSQVEGGDYEQF
TRBV12-2	NA	TRBJ1-3	ASGILTTGNTIY
TRBV28	once	TRBJ1-5	ASSPGAWPQH
TRBV19	NA	TRBJ1-4	ASRDRPGEKLF
TRBV19	once	TRBJ2-1	ASSVSGRYNEQF
TRBV16	NA	TRBJ1-1	ASSPGRVTEAF
TRBV6-6	few	TRBJ1-1	ASTPTGENTEAF
TRBV27	NA	TRBJ1-1	ASSFDSSPTEAF
TRBV2	NA	TRBJ2-7	ASRADTYEQY
TRBV27	once	TRBJ1-5	ASSTGRNSNQPQH
TRBV19	NA	TRBJ2-2	ASSIGQVYTGELF
TRBV7-9	NA	TRBJ1-1	ASSLGGQGTEAF
TRBV5-1	NA	TRBJ2-7	ASSSSGTYEQY
TRBV18	NA	TRBJ2-5	ASSPRGWETQY
TRBV27	NA	TRBJ1-3	ASSRTPDRGRPGNTIY
TRBV28	NA	TRBJ1-2	ASSPGSVGYGYT
TRBV5-1	NA	TRBJ2-3	ASSLNGQGAKDTQY
TRBV5-1	NA	TRBJ2-3	ASSARGGPSTDTQY
TRBV7-9	NA	TRBJ2-1	ASSVGGSGNYNEQF
TRBV5-1	NA	TRBJ1-1	ASGGGQEGTEAF
TRBV5-1	once	TRBJ2-5	ASSLEGIGETQY
TRBV7-8	NA	TRBJ1-2	ASSLGQGTYGYT
TRBV7-9	NA	TRBJ2-2	ASVTTGLAVYGNTGELF
TRBV2	NA	TRBJ1-3	ASSRDSSGNTIY
TRBV30	NA	TRBJ2-2	AWSLTGGGGELF
TRBV28	NA	TRBJ2-7	ASGTYEQY
TRBV25-1	many	TRBJ1-1	ASSADRGYTEAF
TRBV5-1	few	TRBJ2-2	ASSLDGTLNTGELF
TRBV6-5	NA	TRBJ2-1	ASSQLGTPYNEQF
TRBV7-3	NA	TRBJ2-5	ASSPAGGGQETQY
TRBV11-3	NA	TRBJ2-6	ASSYQGAGANVLT
TRBV7-2	NA	TRBJ2-5	ASSLSALLMGETQY
TRBV14	NA	TRBJ2-1	ASSHVLASYNEQF
TRBV27	NA	TRBJ2-7	ASSARAGYYEQY
TRBV2	NA	TRBJ2-5	ASGGRALETQY
TRBV29-1	few	TRBJ2-1	SVAREAGNEQF
TRBV7-9	NA	TRBJ2-5	ASSLMAGGPSQETQY
TRBV4-1	NA	TRBJ2-3	ASSQEGPTDTQY
TRBV6-1	few	TRBJ2-5	ASSEGTGRETQY
TRBV10-3	NA	TRBJ2-5	AIKSTSGERETQY
TRBV11-3	few	TRBJ2-1	ASSLGPTFGNEQF
TRBV5-1	NA	TRBJ2-5	ASSRAGEETQY
TRBV11-2	NA	TRBJ2-1	ASSSFGGSSYNEQF